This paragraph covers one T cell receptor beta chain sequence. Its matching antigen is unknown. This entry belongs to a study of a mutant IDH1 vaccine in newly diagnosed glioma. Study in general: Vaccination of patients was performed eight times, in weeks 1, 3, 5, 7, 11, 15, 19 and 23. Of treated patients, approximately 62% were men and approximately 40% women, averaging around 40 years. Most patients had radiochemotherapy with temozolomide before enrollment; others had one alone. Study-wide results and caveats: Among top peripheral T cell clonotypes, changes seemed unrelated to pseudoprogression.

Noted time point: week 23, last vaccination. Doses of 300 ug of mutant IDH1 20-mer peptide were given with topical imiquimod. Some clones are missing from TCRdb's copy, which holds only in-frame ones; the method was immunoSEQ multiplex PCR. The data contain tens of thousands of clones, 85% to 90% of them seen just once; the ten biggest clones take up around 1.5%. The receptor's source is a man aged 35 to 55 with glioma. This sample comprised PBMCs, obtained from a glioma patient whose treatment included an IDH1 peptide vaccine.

CDR3 in DNA: TGCAGCGTGGCCGGCGGGGATAGCTCCTACGAGCAGTACTTC. It is translated as CSVAGGDSSYEQYF. The genes are TRBV29-1 and TRBJ2-7; possibly TRBD2 for D (6 bases). Trimming cost V 6 bases and J 0 bases, with 15 bases left between them. The CDR3 runs 14 residues. Germline values: CDR1 SQVTM, CDR2 ANQGSEA.